This TCR beta chain was identified in a study of Graves' ophthalmopathy and Graves' hyperthyroidism. Study-level results: Blood shared most expanded thyroid clonotypes above 0.001 frequency. A model built from 13 signatures distinguished ophthalmopathy from stable hyperthyroidism with 87.88% sensitivity and approximately 80% specificity.

TCR beta CDR3 regions were amplified from RNA transcripts. An opening RT-PCR round employed HTBI primers and preceded a second-round multiplex PCR. Each CDR3 protein is one row after TCRdb ran MiXCR on the multiplex PCR reads. The sample has around 590,000 distinct CDR3 sequences, under 45% seen once. Pregnant or lactating patients and those with other autoimmune diseases or uncontrolled infections were excluded. This clonotype was recorded many times. The antigen remains undetermined. Germline-derived CDR1 and CDR2 are LNHDA and SQIVND (reference sequence). Trimming cost V 0 bases and J 4 bases; bases outside gene matches: 4. This CDR3 spans 15 amino acids.

Input material: peripheral blood or thyroid tissue (not recorded which). This receptor was obtained from an adult man with Graves' hyperthyroidism. The chain is built from TRBV19 and TRBJ1-1, with 8 bases fitting TRBD1. In nucleotides, the CDR3 is TGTGCCAGTAGTATAGAAGGACAGGGAATCACTGAAGCTTTCTTT. This translates into CASSIEGQGITEAFF. The full variable domain, completed using reference TRBV19 and TRBJ1-1, is DGGITQSPKYLFRKEGQNVTLSCEQNLNHDAMYWYRQDPGQGLRLIYYSQIVNDFQKGDIAEGYSVSREKKESFPLTVTSAQKNPTAFYLCASSIEGQGITEAFFGQGTRLTVV.